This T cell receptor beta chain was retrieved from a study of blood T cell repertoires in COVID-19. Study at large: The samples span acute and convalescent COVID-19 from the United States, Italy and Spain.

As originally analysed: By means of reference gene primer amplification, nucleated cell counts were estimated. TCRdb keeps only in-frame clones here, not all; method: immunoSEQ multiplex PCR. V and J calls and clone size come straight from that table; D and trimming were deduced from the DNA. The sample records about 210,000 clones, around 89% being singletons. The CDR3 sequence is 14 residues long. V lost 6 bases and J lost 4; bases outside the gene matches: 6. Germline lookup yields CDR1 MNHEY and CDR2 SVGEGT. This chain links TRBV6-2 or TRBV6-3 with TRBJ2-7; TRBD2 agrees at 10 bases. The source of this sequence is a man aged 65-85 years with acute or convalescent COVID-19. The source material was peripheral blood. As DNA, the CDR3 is TGTGCCAGCAGCCCACTAGCGGGACTTTACGAGCAGTACTTC. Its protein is CASSPLAGLYEQYF.